This T cell receptor (beta chain) is drawn from a study of Ad26.COV2.S vaccination and SARS-CoV-2 variants. The overall study: Participants got Ad26.COV2.S intramuscularly, once or twice 56 days apart.

Noted treatment: some 20 received Ad26.COV2.S at low or high dose, single or two shots; about 5 received placebo; per-sample allocation not given. Day 63 after the first injection of vaccine or placebo was the sampling time. Assay: immunoSEQ multiplex PCR; the TCRdb copy retains only in-frame clones and omits some. The table records about 350,000 clones, around 90% of them present only once. The CDR3 runs 14 residues. The germline V gene has CDR1 MNHNY and CDR2 SVGAGI (reference sequence). V lost 0 bases and J 5 bases, leaving 10 bases between the germline ends. The receptor's source is a person aged 18-60 years who received the Ad26.COV2.S COVID-19 vaccine or a placebo. Here the sequenced sample was peripheral blood, taken in a trial of Ad26.COV2.S vaccine versus placebo. The chain is built from TRBV6-6 and TRBJ1-1; D is perhaps TRBD1 (5 bases). The CDR3 spells CASSYSGEGTEAFF. CDR3 DNA sequence: TGTGCCAGCAGTTACTCAGGGGAAGGGACTGAAGCTTTCTTT.